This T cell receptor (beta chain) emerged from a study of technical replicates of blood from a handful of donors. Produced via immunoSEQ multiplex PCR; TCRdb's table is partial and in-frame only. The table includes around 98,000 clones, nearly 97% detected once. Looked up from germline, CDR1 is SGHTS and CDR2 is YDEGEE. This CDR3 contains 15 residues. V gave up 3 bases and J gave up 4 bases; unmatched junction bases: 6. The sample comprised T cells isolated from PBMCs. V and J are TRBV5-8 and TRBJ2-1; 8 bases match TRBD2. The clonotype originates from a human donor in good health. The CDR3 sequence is CASSSPGTRYNEQFF. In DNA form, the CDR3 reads TGTGCCAGCAGCTCCCCCGGGACTAGATACAATGAGCAGTTCTTC.